This TCR beta chain stems from a study of blood T cell repertoires in COVID-19. Background on the study: Whether acute or convalescent, the COVID-19 samples came from the United States, Italy and Spain. Sources were T cells, B-cell-depleted T cells, or PBMCs; the material itself was cDNA or gDNA.

Followed over time, Seattle patients had been enrolled while infection was active. Germline V gene lookup returns CDR1 SNHLY and CDR2 FYNNEI. V lost 1 base, J lost 6 bases, and 10 bases lay in between. The CDR3 runs to 14 residues. As processed by the authors: Reference gene primer amplification gave nucleated cell count estimates. Some clones are missing from TCRdb's copy, which holds only in-frame ones; the method was immunoSEQ multiplex PCR. The V and J calls and clone size were taken over from that table, and D and trimming were inferred from the DNA. There are about 200,000 clones in the sample; approximately 90% occur only once, and around 0.85% lies in the top ten.

V is TRBV2 and J is TRBJ1-5, with D perhaps TRBD1 (5 bases). Material: peripheral blood. This TCR derives from a man between 60 and 70 years old with COVID-19, enrolled during active disease. This CDR3 reads CASSEGGVGQPQHF. In DNA form, the CDR3 reads TGTGCCAGCAGTGAAGGGGGGGTCGGTCAGCCCCAGCATTTT.